This TCR beta chain was recovered during a study of radiotherapy plus CTLA-4 blockade in lung cancer. Study at large: Objective responses occurred in about a sixth of patients; over 25% had disease control.

Study-level points and caveats: Clones of tumor-derived TCRs expanded in blood after radiotherapy plus ipilimumab. Among reported predictors of response, early blood T cell clone dynamics with interferon-beta performed best.

Data came from immunoSEQ multiplex PCR; TCRdb stores just in-frame clones and leaves some out. The sample includes about 80,000 clones, roughly four fifths of them seen just once. The CDR3 is 15 amino acids. V was clipped by 4 bases and J by 2 bases, with 14 bases between them. From germline, CDR1 is SGHRS and CDR2 YFSETQ. As concerns this clone: As yet, its antigen is unknown.

Ipilimumab-mediated CTLA-4 blockade plus focal radiation was given to patients having chemo-refractory metastatic non-small-cell lung cancer. Sequenced here: peripheral blood, sampled from a patient treated with radiotherapy plus ipilimumab. This clonotype originated in a human donor with non-small cell lung cancer who had stable disease on radiotherapy plus ipilimumab. The chain carries TRBV5-1 and TRBJ2-3, with D tentatively TRBD1 (7 bases). The CDR3 protein is CASSPRDSLTDTQYF. The CDR3 DNA sequence: TGCGCCAGCAGCCCGCGGGACAGTCTCACAGATACGCAGTATTTT.